A selection of T cell receptor beta chains follows, all from one sample in a study of cytomegalovirus exposure and HLA in healthy donors. Generated by immunoSEQ multiplex PCR, the TCRdb table keeps only in-frame clones and is missing some. Of around 200,000 clones listed, roughly four fifths are singletons. Sequenced sample: PBMCs. Receptors were obtained from a man aged 25 to 45 in good health and CMV-seronegative. Both conserved end residues are part of each CDR3. D genes are given only for firm matches. Expanded clones get a size class; other rows say once, few or many, or leave the size out.

j_gene	abundance	v_gene	d_gene	CDR3aa	CDR3nt
TRBJ2-5	NA	TRBV27	NA	CASSIDRYQETQYF	TGTGCCAGCAGTATCGACAGATACCAAGAGACCCAGTACTTC
TRBJ2-6	NA	TRBV29-1	NA	CSVESGSNVLTF	TGCAGCGTTGAATCCGGGTCCAACGTCCTGACTTTC
TRBJ2-1	NA	TRBV9	TRBD2	CASSPPLAAMDNEQFF	TGTGCCAGCAGCCCTCCGCTAGCGGCCATGGACAATGAGCAGTTCTTC
TRBJ2-3	NA	TRBV6-1	TRBD2	CASSEELAGGPRDTQYF	TGTGCCAGCAGTGAAGAACTAGCGGGAGGGCCCCGAGATACGCAGTATTTT
TRBJ2-3	NA	TRBV5-4	TRBD2	CASSFAGGGRDTQYF	TGTGCCAGCAGCTTTGCGGGGGGGGGAAGAGATACGCAGTATTTT
TRBJ2-1	NA	TRBV19	NA	CASREKGRNEQFF	TGTGCCAGTAGAGAAAAGGGGCGGAATGAGCAGTTCTTC
TRBJ2-7	NA	TRBV9	TRBD1	CASSVRGGQGGGEQYF	TGTGCCAGCAGCGTACGAGGGGGACAGGGCGGGGGCGAGCAGTACTTC
TRBJ2-7	NA	TRBV7-9	TRBD1	CASSLDWQGATYSYEQYF	TGTGCCAGCAGCTTAGATTGGCAGGGGGCTACCTACTCCTACGAGCAGTACTTC
TRBJ2-5	NA	TRBV7-8	NA	CASSSGVQETQYF	TGTGCCAGCAGCTCGGGAGTCCAAGAGACCCAGTACTTC
TRBJ1-5	NA	TRBV2	TRBD1	CASTSVGTGNQPQHF	TGTGCCAGCACCTCGGTGGGGACAGGCAATCAGCCCCAGCATTTT
TRBJ1-5	NA	TRBV5-1	NA	CASSLGRGPNQPQHF	TGCGCCAGCAGCTTGGGTAGGGGCCCCAATCAGCCCCAGCATTTT
TRBJ1-6	few	TRBV5-5	NA	CASSRTRTKDNSPLHF	TGTGCCAGCAGTCGGACACGGACGAAGGATAATTCACCCCTCCACTTT
TRBJ1-1	NA	TRBV4-2	TRBD1	CASSPLGDRGPDTEAFF	TGTGCCAGCAGCCCATTAGGGGACAGGGGGCCGGACACTGAAGCTTTCTTT
TRBJ1-2	NA	TRBV14	TRBD1	CASSHTGGSSYGYTF	TGTGCCAGCAGCCATACAGGGGGCTCGAGCTATGGCTACACCTTC
TRBJ2-5	NA	TRBV7-9	TRBD1	CASSEPGTAWETQYF	TGTGCCAGCAGCGAACCCGGGACAGCTTGGGAGACCCAGTACTTC
TRBJ2-7	once	TRBV6-1	TRBD1	CASSERDRGSYEQYF	TGTGCCAGCAGTGAACGGGACAGGGGATCCTACGAGCAGTACTTC
TRBJ1-1	NA	TRBV11-2	NA	CASSLTQGVGEAFF	TGTGCCAGCAGCCTTACTCAGGGTGTAGGTGAAGCTTTCTTT
TRBJ1-1	NA	TRBV11-2	TRBD1	CASSLGWTGNTEAFF	TGTGCCAGCAGCTTAGGTTGGACAGGGAACACTGAAGCTTTCTTT
TRBJ2-7	NA	TRBV27	NA	CASSYGVPYEQYF	TGTGCCAGCAGTTACGGTGTGCCCTACGAGCAGTACTTC
TRBJ2-7	few	TRBV28	NA	CASTPRGNEQYF	TGTGCCAGCACCCCTCGAGGGAACGAGCAGTACTTC
TRBJ2-7	NA	TRBV7-9	TRBD1	CASSFGQGVGEQYF	TGTGCCAGCAGCTTTGGACAGGGGGTGGGGGAGCAGTACTTC
TRBJ2-2	NA	TRBV11-2	NA	CASSLDSGRTNTGELFF	TGTGCCAGCAGCTTAGATAGCGGCAGGACGAACACCGGGGAGCTGTTTTTT
TRBJ2-7	NA	TRBV9	TRBD2	CASSGRDYSYEQYF	TGTGCCAGCAGCGGCCGGGACTACTCCTACGAGCAGTACTTC
TRBJ2-1	few	TRBV2	NA	CASSTDSNEQFF	TGTGCCAGCAGTACGGACAGCAATGAGCAGTTCTTC
TRBJ2-5	NA	TRBV30	TRBD1	CAWSRTGRETQYF	TGTGCCTGGAGTAGGACAGGGCGGGAGACCCAGTACTTC
TRBJ2-7	NA	TRBV6-5	NA	CASTKSGTYEQYF	TGTGCCAGCACGAAATCCGGGACTTACGAGCAGTACTTC